A selection of T cell receptor beta chains follows, all from one sample in a study of T cell responses to AZD1222 COVID-19 vaccine. Produced via immunoSEQ multiplex PCR; TCRdb's table is partial and in-frame only. The profile shows approximately 60,000 clones, approximately 83% of them singletons. Sequencing used peripheral blood, obtained on day 0 of AZD1222 vaccination. The origin of the receptors is an adult in good health. The CDR3 runs from the conserved cysteine through the conserved F or W. The D gene is left open where the match is weak. Clone size, where shown, is once, few, many, or a class for clones that have expanded.

clone_size	d_call	v_call	j_call	cdr3_aa	cdr3_nt
few	NA	TRBV28	TRBJ2-2	CASSWHVTGELFF	TGTGCCAGCAGCTGGCACGTGACCGGGGAGCTGTTTTTT
NA	NA	TRBV19	TRBJ1-6	CASSITRARDSPLHF	TGTGCCAGTAGTATAACGAGGGCGAGGGATTCACCCCTCCACTTT
NA	NA	TRBV9	TRBJ2-3	CASSVGGHSVPDTQYF	TGTGCCAGCAGCGTAGGGGGGCATTCGGTCCCAGATACGCAGTATTTT
NA	NA	TRBV5-1	TRBJ2-7	CASSFGQGATSTGFHF	NA
NA	NA	TRBV19	TRBJ1-5	CASSNLIQGQGQPQHF	TGTGCCAGTAGTAATTTGATTCAGGGTCAGGGTCAGCCCCAGCATTTT
NA	NA	TRBV28	TRBJ1-2	CASSEGYGTPNYGYTF	TGTGCCAGCAGTGAGGGTTACGGGACACCAAACTATGGCTACACCTTC
NA	TRBD1	TRBV28	TRBJ1-2	CASSRQPGQGPYGYTF	TGTGCCAGCAGTCGGCAACCGGGACAGGGCCCCTATGGCTACACCTTC
NA	NA	TRBV7-2	TRBJ1-2	CASSSTNYGYTF	TGTGCCAGCAGCTCAACAAACTATGGCTACACCTTC
NA	NA	TRBV7-2	TRBJ1-1	CASSLVDTEAFF	TGTGCCAGCAGCTTAGTGGACACTGAAGCTTTCTTT
NA	TRBD1	TRBV10-3	TRBJ2-7	CAITNSGTGNEQYF	TGTGCCATCACTAACTCCGGGACAGGGAACGAGCAGTACTTC
NA	NA	TRBV20-1	TRBJ2-5	CSGRETQYF	TGCAGTGGTCGTGAGACCCAGTACTTC
NA	TRBD2	TRBV20-1	TRBJ2-1	CSASMPHSAGARPYNEQFF	TGCAGTGCTAGTATGCCCCACAGTGCGGGAGCTCGACCCTACAATGAGCAGTTCTTC